This T cell receptor (beta chain) was documented in a study of T cells in tuberculosis. Data came from immunoSEQ multiplex PCR; TCRdb stores just in-frame clones and leaves some out. The table includes about 49,000 clones, about 95% detected once. This CDR3 contains 16 residues. Per the germline V gene, CDR1 is LNHDA and CDR2 is SQIVND (reference sequence). The J segment lost 5 bases and the V segment lost 6 bases, leaving 14 bases of the junction unmatched. Time point meaning: new active TB diagnosis, blood taken before or within 7 days of starting treatment. The clonotype originates from an adult with tuberculosis. The sequencing used PBMCs, collected at tuberculosis diagnosis. The chain recombines TRBV19 with TRBJ2-7; TRBD2 matches at 9 bases. The CDR3 DNA reads TGTGCCAGTAGCGACCGTGGTAGCGGGAGTGTCGACGAGCAGTACTTC. This gives the protein CASSDRGSGSVDEQYF.